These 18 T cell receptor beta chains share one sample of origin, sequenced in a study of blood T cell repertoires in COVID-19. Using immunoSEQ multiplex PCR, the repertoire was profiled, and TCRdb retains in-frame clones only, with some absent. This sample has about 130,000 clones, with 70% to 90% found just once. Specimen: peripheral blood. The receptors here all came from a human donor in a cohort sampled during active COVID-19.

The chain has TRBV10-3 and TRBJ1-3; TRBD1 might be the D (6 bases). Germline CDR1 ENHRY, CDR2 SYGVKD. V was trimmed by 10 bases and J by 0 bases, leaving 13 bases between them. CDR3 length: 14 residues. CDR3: CATGQPPSGNTIYF. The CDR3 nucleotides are TGTGCCACCGGACAGCCACCCTCTGGAAACACCATATATTTT.

CDR3 in DNA: TGTGCCTGGAGACGGACGGGGGGGCGCAATGAGCAGTTCTTC. Protein: CAWRRTGGRNEQFF. The rearrangement links TRBV30 to TRBJ2-1; 8 bases are shared with TRBD2. The junction had 7 bases not matched to a gene; V was cut back by 3 bases and J by 6 bases. The CDR3 runs 14 residues. Germline loops: CDR1 GTSNPN, CDR2 SVGIG (reference sequence).

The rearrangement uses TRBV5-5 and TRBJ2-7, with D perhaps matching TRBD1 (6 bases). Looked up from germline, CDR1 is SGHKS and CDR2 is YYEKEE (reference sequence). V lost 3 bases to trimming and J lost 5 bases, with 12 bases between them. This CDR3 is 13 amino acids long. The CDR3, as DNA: TGTGCCAGCAGCTCGGACAGCCCCCACGAGCAGTACTTC. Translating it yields CASSSDSPHEQYF.

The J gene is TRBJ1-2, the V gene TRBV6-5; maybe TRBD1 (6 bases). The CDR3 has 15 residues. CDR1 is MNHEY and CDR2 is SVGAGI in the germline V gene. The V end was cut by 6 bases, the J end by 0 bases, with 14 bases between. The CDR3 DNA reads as TGTGCCAGCAGCGTAGGGGGGGGAACTAACTATGGCTACACCTTC. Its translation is CASSVGGGTNYGYTF.

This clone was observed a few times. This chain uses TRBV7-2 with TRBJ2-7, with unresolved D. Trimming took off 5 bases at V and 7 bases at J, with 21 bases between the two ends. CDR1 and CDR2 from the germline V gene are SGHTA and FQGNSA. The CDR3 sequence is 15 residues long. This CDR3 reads CASSQPLAAPGEQYF. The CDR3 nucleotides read TGTGCCAGCAGCCAACCCCTTGCGGCCCCCGGGGAGCAGTACTTC. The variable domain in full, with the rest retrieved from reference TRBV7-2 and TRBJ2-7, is GAGVSQSPSNKVTEKGKDVELRCDPISGHTALYWYRQSLGQGLEFLIYFQGNSAPDKSGLPSDRFSAERTGGSVSTLTIQRTQQEDSAVYLCASSQPLAAPGEQYFGPGTRLTVT.

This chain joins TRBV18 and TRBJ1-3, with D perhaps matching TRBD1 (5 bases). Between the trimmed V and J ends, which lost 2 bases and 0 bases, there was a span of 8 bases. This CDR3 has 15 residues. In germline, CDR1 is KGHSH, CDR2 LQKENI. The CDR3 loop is CASSPWGDSGNTIYF. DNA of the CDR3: TGTGCCAGCTCACCATGGGGGGACTCTGGAAACACCATATATTTT. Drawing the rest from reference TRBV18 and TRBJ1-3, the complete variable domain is NAGVMQNPRHLVRRRGQEARLRCSPMKGHSHVYWYRQLPEEGLKFMVYLQKENIIDESGMPKERFSAEFPKEGPSILRIQQVVRGDSAAYFCASSPWGDSGNTIYFGEGSWLTVV.

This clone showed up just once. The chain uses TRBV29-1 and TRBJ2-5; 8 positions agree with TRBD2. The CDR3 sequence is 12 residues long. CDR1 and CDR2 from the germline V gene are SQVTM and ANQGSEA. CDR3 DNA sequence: TGCAGTGCTGGACTAGCCGTAGAGACCCAGTACTTC. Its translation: CSAGLAVETQYF.

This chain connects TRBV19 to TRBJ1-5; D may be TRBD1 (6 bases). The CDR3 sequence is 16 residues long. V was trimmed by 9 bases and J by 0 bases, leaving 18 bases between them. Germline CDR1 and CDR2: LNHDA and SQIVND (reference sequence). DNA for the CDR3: TGTGCCAGCAAGGGGGGGGCCGTATATAGCAATCAGCCCCAGCATTTT. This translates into CASKGGAVYSNQPQHF.

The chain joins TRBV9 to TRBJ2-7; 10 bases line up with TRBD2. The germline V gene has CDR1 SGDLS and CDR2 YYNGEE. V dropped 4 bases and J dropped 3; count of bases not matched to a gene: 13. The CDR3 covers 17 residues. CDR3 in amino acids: CASSHQVAGGPIYEQYF. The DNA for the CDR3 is TGTGCCAGCAGCCATCAGGTAGCGGGGGGCCCTATCTACGAGCAGTACTTC.

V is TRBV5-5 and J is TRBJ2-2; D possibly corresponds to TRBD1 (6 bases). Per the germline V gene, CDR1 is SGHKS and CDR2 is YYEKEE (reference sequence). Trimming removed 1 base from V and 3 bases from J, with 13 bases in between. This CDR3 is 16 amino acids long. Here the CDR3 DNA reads TGTGCCAGCAGCTTGACTGGGGGCGCCGACACCGGGGAGCTGTTTTTT. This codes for CASSLTGGADTGELFF.

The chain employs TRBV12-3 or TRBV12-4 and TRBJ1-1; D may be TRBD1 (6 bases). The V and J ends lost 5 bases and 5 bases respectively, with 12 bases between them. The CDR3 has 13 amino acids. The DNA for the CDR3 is TGTGCCAGCAGTCGACTCGGACAGACTGAAGCTTTCTTT. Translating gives CASSRLGQTEAFF.

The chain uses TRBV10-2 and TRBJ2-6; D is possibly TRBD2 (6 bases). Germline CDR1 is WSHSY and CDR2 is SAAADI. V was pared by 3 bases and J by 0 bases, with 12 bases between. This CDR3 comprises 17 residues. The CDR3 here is CASSDLSGFSGANVLTF. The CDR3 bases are TGCGCCAGCAGTGACCTCAGCGGGTTCTCTGGGGCCAACGTCCTGACTTTC.

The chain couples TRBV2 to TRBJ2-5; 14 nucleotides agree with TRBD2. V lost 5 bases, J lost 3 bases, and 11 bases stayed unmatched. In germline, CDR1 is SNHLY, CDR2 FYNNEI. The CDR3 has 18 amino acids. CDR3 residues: CASSHVLPGLAGEETQYF. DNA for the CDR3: TGTGCCAGCAGTCACGTACTCCCGGGACTAGCGGGAGAAGAGACCCAGTACTTC.

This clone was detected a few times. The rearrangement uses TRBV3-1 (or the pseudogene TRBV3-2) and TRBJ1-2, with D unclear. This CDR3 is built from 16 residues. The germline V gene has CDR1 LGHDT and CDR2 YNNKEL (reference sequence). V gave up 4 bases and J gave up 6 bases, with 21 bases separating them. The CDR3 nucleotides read TGTGCCAGCAGCCCCCCCGGAGCCCTTAGCAAAAATGGCTACACCTTC. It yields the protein CASSPPGALSKNGYTF.

CDR3 nucleotide sequence: TGTGCCAGCACCTCGGAGGGTTTCGTCGGGTATAACACTGAAGCTTTCTTT. This encodes CASTSEGFVGYNTEAFF. The chain recombines TRBV6-9 with TRBJ1-1, with D uncertain. Germline CDR1 MNHGY, CDR2 SVAAGI. Trimming pared 7 bases from V and 2 bases from J, leaving 23 bases between. This CDR3 comprises 17 residues.

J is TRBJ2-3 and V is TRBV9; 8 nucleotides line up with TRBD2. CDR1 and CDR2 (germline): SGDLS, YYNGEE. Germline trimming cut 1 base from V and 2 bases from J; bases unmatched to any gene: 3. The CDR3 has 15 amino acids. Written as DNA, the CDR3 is TGTGCCAGCAGCGTACGAGCGGGGGCCACAGATACGCAGTATTTT. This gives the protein CASSVRAGATDTQYF.

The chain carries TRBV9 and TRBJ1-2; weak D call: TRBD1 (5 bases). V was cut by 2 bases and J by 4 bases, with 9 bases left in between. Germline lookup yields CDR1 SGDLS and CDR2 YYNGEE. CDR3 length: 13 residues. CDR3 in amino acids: CASSVTGAYGYTF. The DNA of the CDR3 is TGTGCCAGCAGCGTCACAGGCGCCTATGGCTACACCTTC.

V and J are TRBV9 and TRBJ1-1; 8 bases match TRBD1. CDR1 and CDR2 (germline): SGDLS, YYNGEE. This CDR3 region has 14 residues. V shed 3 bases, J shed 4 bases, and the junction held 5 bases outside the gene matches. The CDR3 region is CASSGPGQGTEAFF. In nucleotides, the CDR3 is TGTGCCAGCAGCGGTCCCGGACAGGGCACTGAAGCTTTCTTT.